Each of the 3 T cell receptor beta chains below was sequenced from the same sample in a study of blood T cells in healthy people across ages. Combining a sample-barcoded 5' primer with a J-beta primer mix, a second PCR ran for about 7 to 11 cycles. TCRdb reanalysed the 5' RACE reads using MiXCR and keeps one entry per CDR3 protein. The table has roughly 1.7 million distinct CDR3 sequences, almost 35% seen once. The sequenced sample consisted of blood. The origin of the receptors is a woman in her twenties or thirties in good health.

This clonotype has a count of ten or more. V is TRBV7-9 and J is TRBJ2-4; tentative D call: TRBD2 (5 bases). The CDR3 is 14 amino acids. V dropped 7 bases and J dropped 8 bases, with 18 bases sitting between them. Germline-derived CDR1 and CDR2 are SEHNR and FQNEAQ (reference sequence). This chain's CDR3 is CASTPLGGWDIQYF. In DNA, the CDR3 is TGTGCCAGCACCCCCCTAGGAGGTTGGGACATTCAGTACTTC.

V and J are TRBV20-1 and TRBJ2-4; TRBD2 matches at 7 bases. Near its end, the DNA agrees better with TRBJ2-5, so the J call may be wrong. The germline V gene has CDR1 DFQATT and CDR2 SNEGSKA (reference sequence). The CDR3 loop spans 16 amino acids. The CDR3 DNA sequence: TGCAGTGCCGCTAGAGCCGGGTTGCGGGGGAGGGAGACCCAGTACTTC. This translates into CSAARAGLRGRETQYF.

This clonotype was seen just once. The chain uses TRBV28 and TRBJ2-7; D tentatively reads TRBD1 or TRBD2 (5 bases each). Germline loops: CDR1 MDHEN, CDR2 SYDVKM. V lost 6 bases and J lost 6, with 21 bases in between. The CDR3 loop spans 15 amino acids. CDR3 DNA: TGTGCCAGCAGCCCCCGGTCGGGCCCGAGGGGCGAGCAGTACTTC. Translation gives CASSPRSGPRGEQYF.